The entry below gives a single TCR beta chain sequence along with its context. The antigen is not known. Germline and junction disagree at one end, which may indicate a read error. This CDR3 comprises 16 residues. Priming with a constant-region primer yielded TCR beta cDNA from approximately 500 ng total RNA. ARM-PCR was slightly modified, and three nested multiplex PCR rounds with it gave rise to the TCR beta libraries. For around 9 cycles apiece, the opening two PCR rounds ran with TRBV1-TRBV30 forward primers and a C-beta reverse primer. TCRdb called the multiplex PCR reads again in MiXCR, with one record for every CDR3 protein. This table holds roughly 30,000 distinct CDR3 sequences, over 65% found once. The data were obtained in a study of tumor-infiltrating lymphocytes in primary liver carcinoma. Findings of the study overall: There were only about 8-24% of top clones found in all five tumor regions. Less overlap was seen in tumor-adjacent and tumor-blood pairs than in tumor region pairs.

Scientists recovered RNA and DNA together from roughly 18-30 mg of unsorted bulk tissue. Every tumor sample had over 85% viable tumor cells. The rearrangement uses TRBV12-3 or TRBV12-4 and TRBJ2-1; 7 nucleotides align to TRBD1. The sample taken for sequencing was liver tumor tissue from sampling region 5. Subset in this sample: tumor region T5, tumor centre. The clonotype was recovered from a middle-aged man with primary liver carcinoma and hepatitis B virus infection. For the CDR3, the DNA is TGTGTCAGCAGTTCTCGGACAGGAGTCTCCTACAATGAGAAGTTCTTC. Its protein is CVSSSRTGVSYNEKFF.